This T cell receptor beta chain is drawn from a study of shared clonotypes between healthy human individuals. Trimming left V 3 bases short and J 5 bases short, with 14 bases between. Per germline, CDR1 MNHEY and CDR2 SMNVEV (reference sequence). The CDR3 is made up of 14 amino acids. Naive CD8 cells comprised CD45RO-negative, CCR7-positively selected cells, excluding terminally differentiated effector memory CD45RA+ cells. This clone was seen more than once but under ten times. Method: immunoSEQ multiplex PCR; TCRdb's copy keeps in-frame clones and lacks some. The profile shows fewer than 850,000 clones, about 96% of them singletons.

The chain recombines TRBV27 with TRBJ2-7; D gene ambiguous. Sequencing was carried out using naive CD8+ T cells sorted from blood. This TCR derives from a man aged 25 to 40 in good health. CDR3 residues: CASSFGLGLNEQYF. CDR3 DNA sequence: TGTGCCAGCAGTTTTGGCCTAGGGTTAAACGAGCAGTACTTC.